The 23 T cell receptor beta chains in this list originate from one sample, sequenced in a study of T cell repertoires in cytomegalovirus infection. MiXCR was run by TCRdb on the reads, yielding one entry per CDR3 protein. The repertoire holds over 150,000 distinct CDR3 sequences, with roughly 19% as singletons. The sample was PBMCs. The receptors were gathered from a human donor in good health (CMV status not recorded). Some clones in this sample may be carry-over from other donors' samples.

This clonotype was picked up a small number of times. The rearrangement links TRBV7-3 to TRBJ2-1; no reliable D call. Germline-derived CDR1 and CDR2 are SGHTA and FQGTGA. V was clipped by 0 bases and J by 8 bases, with 5 bases between them. The CDR3 length is 12 residues. The CDR3 region is CASSLTRYEQFF. The CDR3 nucleotides are TGTGCCAGCAGCTTAACGAGGTATGAGCAGTTCTTC. Full variable domain (missing parts from reference TRBV7-3 and TRBJ2-1): GAGVSQTPSNKVTEKGKYVELRCDPISGHTALYWYRQSLGQGPEFLIYFQGTGAADDSGLPNDRFFAVRPEGSVSTLKIQRTERGDSAVYLCASSLTRYEQFFGPGTRLTVL.

The chain is built from TRBV2 and TRBJ1-1; D is perhaps TRBD1 (5 bases). V was pared by 3 bases and J by 4 bases, with 12 bases between. CDR3 length equals 14 residues. Per germline, CDR1 SNHLY and CDR2 FYNNEI. CDR3 nucleotides: TGTGCCAGCAGTGACCAGGGCCCGTCCACTGAAGCTTTCTTT. As protein: CASSDQGPSTEAFF. Combining the CDR3 with reference TRBV2 and TRBJ1-1 gives the whole variable domain EPEVTQTPSHQVTQMGQEVILRCVPISNHLYFYWYRQILGQKVEFLVSFYNNEISEKSEIFDDQFSVERPDGSNFTLKIRSTKLEDSAMYFCASSDQGPSTEAFFGQGTRLTVV.

The chain is built from TRBV29-1 and TRBJ1-4, with D hard to call. Germline lookup yields CDR1 SQVTM and CDR2 ANQGSEA. The CDR3 loop spans 14 amino acids. With 5 bases removed from V and 0 bases from J, the gap between germline ends came to 10 bases. The CDR3, as DNA: TGCAGCGTTCTCGACCGCTCAACTAATGAAAAACTGTTTTTT. Encoded protein: CSVLDRSTNEKLFF.

This clonotype was observed a few times. The V and J genes are TRBV25-1 and TRBJ2-7; 7 positions agree with TRBD1. V trimming: 4 bases; J trimming: 2 bases; junction bases outside the gene matches: 14. This CDR3 contains 17 residues. Germline CDR1 MGHDK, CDR2 SYGVNS. CDR3 loop: CASSGLPRTGGPYEQYF. The CDR3 nucleotides are TGTGCCAGCAGTGGATTGCCCCGGACAGGAGGACCCTACGAGCAGTACTTC.

There are many counts of this clonotype. This rearrangement joins TRBV20-1 to TRBJ2-5; D is undetermined. This CDR3 spans 11 amino acids. Deletions cut 7 bases from V and 1 base from J, with 7 bases between. CDR1 DFQATT and CDR2 SNEGSKA come from the germline V gene (reference sequence). In DNA form, the CDR3 reads TGCAGTGTCGGTCGCCAAGAGACCCAGTACTTC. It is translated as CSVGRQETQYF.

The chain carries TRBV2 and TRBJ1-1, with 7 bases matching TRBD1. The J segment lost 4 bases and the V segment lost 3 bases, leaving 2 bases of the junction unmatched. The germline V gene encodes CDR1 SNHLY and CDR2 FYNNEI. CDR3 length: 13 residues. The CDR3 loop is CASSDRGGTEAFF. The CDR3 coding sequence is TGTGCCAGCAGTGACAGGGGGGGCACTGAAGCTTTCTTT.

Notes on this clonotype: At one boundary the junction diverges from the germline segment, which might be a read error. V gene TRBV20-1 combines with J gene TRBJ2-3, with TRBD2 as a possible D gene (6 bases). This CDR3 spans 15 amino acids. In germline, CDR1 is DFQATT, CDR2 SNEGSKA (reference sequence). The CDR3 nucleotides are TGCAGTGCTTTTCGACTAGAAGAGGGCACAAATACGCAGTATTTT. Protein product: CSAFRLEEGTNTQYF.

The table lists this clonotype with a few counts. The chain couples TRBV5-1 to TRBJ2-2; D may be TRBD1 or TRBD2 (7 bases each). V lost 7 bases and J 6 bases, leaving 16 bases between the germline ends. CDR3 length: 14 amino acids. Looked up from germline, CDR1 is SGHRS and CDR2 is YFSETQ. The chain's CDR3 is CASLDRAGAGELFF. Written as DNA, the CDR3 is TGCGCCAGCCTAGACAGGGCGGGAGCCGGGGAGCTGTTTTTT.

V and J are TRBV6-1 and TRBJ1-2; tentatively, D is TRBD1 (5 bases). Per germline, CDR1 MNHNS and CDR2 SASEGT. The CDR3 consists of 14 residues. V lost 2 bases to trimming and J lost 6 bases, with 13 bases between them. The chain's CDR3 is CASSERGAGDGYTF. The CDR3 nucleotides read TGTGCCAGCAGTGAAAGAGGGGCAGGCGATGGCTACACCTTC.

This clonotype was picked up a small number of times. This chain links TRBV12-3 or TRBV12-4 with TRBJ2-7, with 9 positions matching TRBD1. This CDR3 region has 13 residues. V lost 6 bases and J lost 3; bases outside the gene matches: 3. CDR3 loop: CASSPTGGYEQYF. In DNA form, the CDR3 reads TGTGCCAGCAGCCCGACAGGGGGCTACGAGCAGTACTTC.

The genes are TRBV9 and TRBJ2-7; a weak D match, TRBD2 (6 bases). Trimming stripped 0 bases from V and 5 bases from J, with 12 bases between. In germline, CDR1 is SGDLS, CDR2 YYNGEE. This CDR3 region has 14 residues. In DNA form, the CDR3 reads TGTGCCAGCAGCGTAGCGGAGGGGCCCCACGAGCAGTACTTC. Protein product: CASSVAEGPHEQYF.

This clonotype came up many times. The chain employs TRBV7-2 and TRBJ2-7; no clear D. The CDR3 has 15 amino acids. Trimming left V 1 base short and J 3 bases short, with 13 bases between. Looked up from germline, CDR1 is SGHTA and CDR2 is FQGNSA. CDR3 protein: CASSLGLRRSYEQYF. In nucleotides, the CDR3 is TGTGCCAGCAGCTTAGGCCTGCGAAGAAGCTACGAGCAGTACTTC.

This clonotype was detected many times. The rearrangement links TRBV7-2 to TRBJ1-5; 7 nucleotides match TRBD1. The CDR3 loop spans 16 amino acids. The V gene end was trimmed by 4 bases and the J gene end by 2 bases; junction bases not matched to a gene: 8. The germline gives CDR1 SGHTA, CDR2 FQGNSA. The CDR3 sequence is CASSSRTGLGNQPQHF. In DNA, the CDR3 is TGTGCCAGCAGCTCGCGGACAGGCCTTGGCAATCAGCCCCAGCATTTT.

This sequence joins TRBV28 and TRBJ1-5; a weak D match, TRBD1 (6 bases). CDR1 is MDHEN and CDR2 is SYDVKM in the germline V gene. The CDR3 runs to 15 residues. The V end was cut by 6 bases, the J end by 7 bases, with 19 bases between. The CDR3 here is CASSPPPQGGQPQHF. The CDR3 DNA reads TGTGCCAGCAGCCCCCCCCCACAGGGAGGACAGCCCCAGCATTTT.

In the case of this clonotype: The germline gene is not matched at one end of the junction; a read error may be the cause. The rearrangement uses TRBV7-9 and TRBJ1-1, with D tentatively TRBD1 (5 bases). This CDR3 region has 14 residues. The germline gives CDR1 SEHNR, CDR2 FQNEAQ (reference sequence). The CDR3, as DNA: TGTGGCAGCAGCTTAGCTGGCGGGGGCACTGAAGCTTTCTTT. Amino acid sequence: CGSSLAGGGTEAFF.

The V call is TRBV4-3, the J call TRBJ1-1; possibly TRBD1 for D (5 bases). Trimming pared 5 bases from V and 1 base from J, leaving 11 bases between. The CDR3 runs to 14 residues. Germline V gene sequence: CDR1 LGHNA, CDR2 YSLEER. CDR3 region: CASSVGDGNTEAFF. The CDR3 DNA is TGCGCCAGCAGCGTGGGGGACGGGAACACTGAAGCTTTCTTT.

This clonotype was observed at least ten times. The chain couples TRBV7-2 to TRBJ1-1; D not resolved. Germline assignment: CDR1 SGHTA and CDR2 FQGNSA. This CDR3 has 14 amino acids. V was trimmed by 3 bases and J by 2 bases, leaving 10 bases between them. CDR3 coding DNA: TGTGCCAGCAGCTTGTTAGGGTTAAACACTGAAGCTTTCTTT. It is translated as CASSLLGLNTEAFF.

This clonotype turned up a few times. The genes are TRBV6-5 and TRBJ1-5; 7 nucleotides align to TRBD1. This CDR3 is 15 amino acids long. Trimming cost V 6 bases and J 2 bases; bases outside gene matches: 7. Per germline, CDR1 MNHEY and CDR2 SVGAGI. CDR3: CASRTGAVGNQPQHF. CDR3 in DNA: TGTGCCAGCAGAACAGGGGCGGTTGGCAATCAGCCCCAGCATTTT.

This chain links TRBV28 with TRBJ2-7; possibly TRBD1 or TRBD2 for D (7 bases each). Germline lookup yields CDR1 MDHEN and CDR2 SYDVKM. The CDR3 spans 15 residues. V lost 7 bases and J 3 bases, leaving 19 bases between the germline ends. The CDR3 DNA sequence: TGTGCCAGCAACAGAGGGGAGGGGGCTATCTACGAGCAGTACTTC. Its protein is CASNRGEGAIYEQYF.

This clonotype was counted a few times. The V call is TRBV27, the J call TRBJ1-4; D uncertain. CDR3 size: 17 residues. Deletions cut 4 bases from V and 3 bases from J, with 18 bases between. Germline V lookup: CDR1 MNHEY, CDR2 SMNVEV (reference sequence). The CDR3 DNA is TGTGCCAGCAGTTCCGGCCCACGGCGGGTCGCTAATGAAAAACTGTTTTTT. It codes for CASSSGPRRVANEKLFF.

This clonotype was counted many times. The J gene is TRBJ1-1, the V gene TRBV12-3 or TRBV12-4, with D possibly matching TRBD1 (5 bases). The CDR3 totals 14 residues. The V end lost 5 bases, the J end lost 8 bases, and 18 bases lay between the germline ends. CDR3 DNA sequence: TGTGCCAGCAGTCCAAGGGGCCAGCATGACGAAGCTTTCTTT. Residues: CASSPRGQHDEAFF.

In DNA form, the CDR3 reads TGTGCCAGCAGTTTTAGGGGTACAGGAGGCGAGCAGTACTTC. It specifies CASSFRGTGGEQYF. V is TRBV12-3 or TRBV12-4 and J is TRBJ2-7; the D gene could be TRBD1 or TRBD2 (5 bases each). V was pared by 3 bases and J by 6 bases, with 15 bases between. This CDR3 region has 14 residues.

This chain joins TRBV19 and TRBJ2-1; 12 bases agree with TRBD2. The CDR3 loop spans 20 amino acids. Germline V gene lookup returns CDR1 LNHDA and CDR2 SQIVND (reference sequence). Losses at the gene ends were 0 bases for V and 7 bases for J; bases not matched to a gene: 16. CDR3 region: CASSIDLRASGRALQNEQFF. In DNA form, the CDR3 reads TGTGCCAGTAGTATAGATCTACGGGCTAGCGGGAGGGCCCTACAGAATGAGCAGTTCTTC.